What follows is one T cell receptor beta chain and its context. The antigen is unknown. This entry belongs to a study of CD8 T cells in ankylosing spondylitis. Overall study results and limits: Some of the motif variants had earlier been found in reactive arthritis patients' fluid and blood. Several highly homologous variants made up a TCR beta motif, and this motif appeared characteristic of ankylosing spondylitis blood.

V lost 1 base and J 0 bases, leaving 2 bases between the germline ends. There are 13 residues in the CDR3. Germline CDR1 reads SGHRS; CDR2 reads YFSETQ. Construction of TCR beta libraries was performed using quantitative 5'-RACE with molecular barcodes. TCRdb re-derived calls from the 5' RACE reads in MiXCR, one entry per CDR3 protein. The sample has 310,000 or so distinct CDR3 sequences, approximately 20% seen once. Material: blood, either unsorted or a sorted T cell fraction (not recorded which). The source of this sequence is a male donor with ankylosing spondylitis or in good health (not recorded which). V and J are TRBV5-1 and TRBJ1-3; no reliable D call. Here the CDR3 reads CASSLISGNTIYF. CDR3 nucleotides: TGCGCCAGCAGCTTGATCTCTGGAAACACCATATATTTT.